Below, 8 T cell receptor beta chains from the same sample are listed, as sequenced in a study of beta chain features in type 1 diabetes. General study results and limits: Among all four CD4+ subsets, Type 1 diabetes patients had TCRB CDR3s that were moderately but significantly shorter.

No cognate antigen is known for these TCRs. TCRB transcripts that were expressed got sequenced, as all of the isolated RNA had been reverse transcribed. The table came from immunoSEQ multiplex PCR; TCRdb's copy has only in-frame clones and leaves some out. The table records under 350,000 clones, over 11% of them present only once. The sequenced sample was naive CD4+ T cells from blood. All receptors derive from a man under 40 with type 1 diabetes.

The chain uses TRBV25-1 and TRBJ1-4; 9 bases agree with TRBD1. Germline V gene sequence: CDR1 MGHDK, CDR2 SYGVNS. There are 18 residues in the CDR3. J lost 0 bases, V lost 6 bases, and 11 bases had no gene match. The CDR3, as DNA: TGTGCCAGCAGCCCGGGACAGGGTTTCCTAGCAACTAATGAAAAACTGTTTTTT. Amino acids: CASSPGQGFLATNEKLFF.

This chain connects TRBV19 to TRBJ2-2; TRBD2 aligns across 8 bases. The CDR3 spans 14 residues. Trimming took 8 bases from V and 5 from J; bases not matched to a gene: 7. Germline loops: CDR1 LNHDA, CDR2 SQIVND (reference sequence). As DNA, the CDR3 is TGTGCCAGTCGTCCCGGGGGGGGAACCGGGGAGCTGTTTTTT. As protein: CASRPGGGTGELFF.

This clone has a handful of counts. The chain employs TRBV7-2 and TRBJ2-7; TRBD2 is a possible D gene (6 bases). This CDR3 comprises 14 residues. Per germline, CDR1 SGHTA and CDR2 FQGNSA. V lost 3 bases and J 4 bases, leaving 13 bases between the germline ends. CDR3 DNA sequence: TGTGCCAGCAGCTTTGGCGGGACCAGGTACGAGCAGTACTTC. Amino acid sequence: CASSFGGTRYEQYF.

The chain employs TRBV2 and TRBJ2-7; TRBD1 matches 8 bases. V was clipped by 5 bases and J by 4 bases; unmatched bases: 4. This CDR3 has 13 residues. Germline V lookup: CDR1 SNHLY, CDR2 FYNNEI. In DNA form, the CDR3 reads TGTGCCAGCAGTAGGGACAGGAGTTACGAGCAGTACTTC. Amino acid sequence: CASSRDRSYEQYF.

V and J are TRBV18 and TRBJ1-1, with no clear D. Germline loops: CDR1 KGHSH, CDR2 LQKENI. Trimming took off 2 bases at V and 6 bases at J, with 7 bases between the two ends. CDR3 size: 12 residues. The CDR3 bases are TGTGCCAGCTCACCAAGGGAGCCTGAAGCTTTCTTT. Translation gives CASSPREPEAFF. The whole variable domain, filled in from reference TRBV18 and TRBJ1-1, reads NAGVMQNPRHLVRRRGQEARLRCSPMKGHSHVYWYRQLPEEGLKFMVYLQKENIIDESGMPKERFSAEFPKEGPSILRIQQVVRGDSAAYFCASSPREPEAFFGQGTRLTVV.

The V gene is TRBV4-3, the J gene TRBJ2-2; TRBD1 might be the D (5 bases). Trimming removed 4 bases at V and 0 bases at J, with 12 bases between. This CDR3 spans 16 amino acids. CDR1 and CDR2 (germline): LGHNA, YSLEER. CDR3: CASSLRTPPNTGELFF. CDR3 DNA: TGCGCCAGCAGCCTCCGGACACCTCCGAACACCGGGGAGCTGTTTTTT.

In its sample, this clone was seen a few times. The V call is TRBV9, the J call TRBJ2-2, with 9 bases identical to TRBD2. CDR1 SGDLS and CDR2 YYNGEE come from the germline V gene. After removal of 3 bases from V and 6 bases from J, the junction contained 6 bases not matched to a gene. The CDR3 is 15 residues long. DNA of the CDR3: TGTGCCAGCAGCGCATTAGCGGGAGTTGCCGGGGAGCTGTTTTTT. Encoded protein: CASSALAGVAGELFF.

This clone was observed a handful of times. The chain is built from TRBV25-1 and TRBJ2-2, with 13 bases fitting TRBD2. CDR1 is MGHDK, CDR2 SYGVNS, per germline. With V trimmed by 3 bases and J by 4 bases, 5 bases remained unmatched. The CDR3 contains 17 residues. The CDR3 region has the DNA TGTGCCAGCAGTGACCCGGGACTAGCGGGACCCACCGGGGAGCTGTTTTTT. It codes for CASSDPGLAGPTGELFF.